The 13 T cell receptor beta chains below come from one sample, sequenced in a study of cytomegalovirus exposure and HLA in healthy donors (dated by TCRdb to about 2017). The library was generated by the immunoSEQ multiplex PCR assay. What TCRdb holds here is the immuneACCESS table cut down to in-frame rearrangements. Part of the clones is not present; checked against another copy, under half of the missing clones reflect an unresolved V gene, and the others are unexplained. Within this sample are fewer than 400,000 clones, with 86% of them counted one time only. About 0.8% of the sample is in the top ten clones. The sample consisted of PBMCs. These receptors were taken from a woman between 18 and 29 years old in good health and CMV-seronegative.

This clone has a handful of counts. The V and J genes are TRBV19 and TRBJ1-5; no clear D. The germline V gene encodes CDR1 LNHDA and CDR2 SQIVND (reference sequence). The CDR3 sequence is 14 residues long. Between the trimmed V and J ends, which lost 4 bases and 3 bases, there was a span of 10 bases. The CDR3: CASSNRRVNQPQHF. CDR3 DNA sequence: TGTGCCAGTAGTAATCGTCGGGTCAATCAGCCCCAGCATTTT.

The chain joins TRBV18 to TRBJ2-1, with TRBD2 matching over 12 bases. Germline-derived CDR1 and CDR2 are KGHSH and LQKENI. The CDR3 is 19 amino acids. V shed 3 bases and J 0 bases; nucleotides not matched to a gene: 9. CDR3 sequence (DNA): TGTGCCAGCTCACCGTTCAACACGGGACTAGCGGGCTCCTACAATGAGCAGTTCTTC. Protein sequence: CASSPFNTGLAGSYNEQFF.

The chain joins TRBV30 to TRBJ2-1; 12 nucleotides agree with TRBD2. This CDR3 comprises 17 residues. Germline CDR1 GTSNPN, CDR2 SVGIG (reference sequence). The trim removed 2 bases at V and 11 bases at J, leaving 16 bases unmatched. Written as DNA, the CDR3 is TGTGCCTGGAGTCCAGGGGCGGCTAGCGGGAGGGCCAGCAAGCAGTTCTTC. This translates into CAWSPGAASGRASKQFF.

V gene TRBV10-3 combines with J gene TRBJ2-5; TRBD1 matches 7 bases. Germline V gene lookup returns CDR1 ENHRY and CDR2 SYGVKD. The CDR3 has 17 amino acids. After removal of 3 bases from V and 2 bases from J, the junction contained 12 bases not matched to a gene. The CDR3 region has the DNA TGTGCCATCAGTGACCCCTCAAACCAGGGACAGCAAGAGACCCAGTACTTC. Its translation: CAISDPSNQGQQETQYF.

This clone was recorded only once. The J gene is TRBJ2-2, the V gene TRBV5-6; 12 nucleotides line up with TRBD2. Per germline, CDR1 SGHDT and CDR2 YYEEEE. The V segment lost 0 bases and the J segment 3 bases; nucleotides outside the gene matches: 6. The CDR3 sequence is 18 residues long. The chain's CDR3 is CASSLGTSGRRYTGELFF. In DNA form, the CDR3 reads TGTGCCAGCAGCTTGGGAACTAGCGGGAGGAGGTACACCGGGGAGCTGTTTTTT.

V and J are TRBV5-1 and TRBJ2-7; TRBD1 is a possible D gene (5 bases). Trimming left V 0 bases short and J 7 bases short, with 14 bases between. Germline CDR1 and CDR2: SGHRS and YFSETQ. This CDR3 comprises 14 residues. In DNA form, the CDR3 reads TGCGCCAGCAGCTTGGGACAGCCCTTTTGGGAGCAGTACTTC. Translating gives CASSLGQPFWEQYF.

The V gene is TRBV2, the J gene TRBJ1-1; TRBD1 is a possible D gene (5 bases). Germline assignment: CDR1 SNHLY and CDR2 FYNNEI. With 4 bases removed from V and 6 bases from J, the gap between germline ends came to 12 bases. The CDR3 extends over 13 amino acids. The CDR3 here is CASSGGGYAEAFF. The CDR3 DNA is TGTGCCAGCAGTGGTGGGGGGTACGCTGAAGCTTTCTTT.

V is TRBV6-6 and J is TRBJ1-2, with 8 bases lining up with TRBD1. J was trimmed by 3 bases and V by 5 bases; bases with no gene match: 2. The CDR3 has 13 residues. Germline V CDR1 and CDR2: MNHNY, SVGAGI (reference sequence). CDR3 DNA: TGTGCCAGCAGTACAGGGGGGCACTATGGCTACACCTTC. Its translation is CASSTGGHYGYTF.

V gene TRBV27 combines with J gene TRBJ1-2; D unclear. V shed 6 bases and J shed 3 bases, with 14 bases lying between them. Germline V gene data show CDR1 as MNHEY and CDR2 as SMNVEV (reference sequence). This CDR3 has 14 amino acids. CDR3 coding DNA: TGTGCCAGCAGCCCCGAATCAGAATACTATGGCTACACCTTC. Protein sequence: CASSPESEYYGYTF.

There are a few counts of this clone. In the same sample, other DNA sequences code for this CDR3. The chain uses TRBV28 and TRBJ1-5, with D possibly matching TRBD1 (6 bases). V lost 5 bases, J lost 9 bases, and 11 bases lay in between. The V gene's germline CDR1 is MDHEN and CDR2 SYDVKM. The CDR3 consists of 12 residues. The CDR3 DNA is TGTGCCAGCAGTCCCCCCAGGGGGCCCCAGCATTTT. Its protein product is CASSPPRGPQHF. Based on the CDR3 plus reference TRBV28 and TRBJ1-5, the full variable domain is DVKVTQSSRYLVKRTGEKVFLECVQDMDHENMFWYRQDPGLGLRLIYFSYDVKMKEKGDIPEGYSVSREKKERFSLILESASTNQTSMYLCASSPPRGPQHFGDGTRLSIL.

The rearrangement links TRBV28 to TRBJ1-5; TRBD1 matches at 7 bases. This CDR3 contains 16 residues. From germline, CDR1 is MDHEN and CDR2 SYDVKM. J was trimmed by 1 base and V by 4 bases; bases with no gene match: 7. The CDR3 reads CASSSDRALSNQPQHF. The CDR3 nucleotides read TGTGCCAGCAGTTCCGACAGGGCCTTAAGCAATCAGCCCCAGCATTTT.

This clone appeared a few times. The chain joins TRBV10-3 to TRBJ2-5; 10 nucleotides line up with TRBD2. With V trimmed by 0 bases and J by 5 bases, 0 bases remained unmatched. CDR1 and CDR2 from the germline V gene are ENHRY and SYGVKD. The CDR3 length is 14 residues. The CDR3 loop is CAISESTSGETQYF. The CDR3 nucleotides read TGTGCCATCAGTGAGTCGACTAGCGGGGAGACCCAGTACTTC.

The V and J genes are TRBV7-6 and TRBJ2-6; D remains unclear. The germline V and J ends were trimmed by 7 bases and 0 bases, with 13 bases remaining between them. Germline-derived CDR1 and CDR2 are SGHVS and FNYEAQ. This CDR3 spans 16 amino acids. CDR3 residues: CASTRSEVSGANVLTF. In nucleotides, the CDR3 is TGTGCCAGCACTCGAAGCGAGGTCTCTGGGGCCAACGTCCTGACTTTC.